This record concerns one T cell receptor beta chain sequence. Its antigen is not yet known. No much larger clonotype is one base removed from it; base qualities were not supplied. The CDR3 regions of human TCRbeta chains were analyzed by immunosequencing. From the authors' description of their analysis: Repertoire TCRs were checked for matches against a reference library of SARS-CoV-2-specific TCRs that had been generated using the MIRA antigen-specificity platform. Breadth was defined as the fraction of unique TCRs that were SARS-CoV-2-associated. Depth was defined as the fraction of total T cells that were SARS-CoV-2-associated. Each spike-specific TCR was assigned to its reactive spike region and to a CD4 or CD8 class using the MIRA data. Log10-transformed breadth and depth values were compared by one-way ANOVA with Sidak's multiple comparisons tests. TCRdb took over this immuneACCESS table, retaining in-frame rearrangements with V and J assigned. Such tables are incomplete; in checked studies, under half of the missing clones stem from an unresolved V gene, and the remainder is unexplained. The DNA was the basis for D and trimming; V, J and clone size are from that table. Within this sample are more than 110,000 clones, with about 93% of them counted one time only. The ten largest clones capture more than 3.5% of the sample.

The time point label here, explained by the study, means: baseline before first vaccination. The vaccinee samples were drawn from two UK trials, COV001 and COV002, one of which was a single-blind randomized controlled phase 2/3 trial testing AZD1222 (ChAdOx1 nCoV-19) in healthy adults. Trial participant PBMC samples were collected at day 0 and day 28 after the second dose for TCRbeta chain sequencing. The junction shows trimming of 3 bases on V and 3 bases on J, plus 11 bases between the germline ends. The CDR3, cysteine through phenylalanine, is 15 amino acids long. This entry keeps only the CDR3 DNA: 45 bases, framed from base 1. Based on the germline V gene, the CDR1 and CDR2 sequences are SGHTA and FQGNSA. These data are taken from a study of T cell responses to AZD1222 COVID-19 vaccine (dated by TCRdb to the early 2020s). General notes on the study: AZD1222 recipients with second doses at about 4 weeks or about 12 weeks were pooled, because spike-specific TCR depth and breadth did not differ between schedules. TCR sequencing covered more than 230 trial participants: 207 given two doses of AZD1222 and about 26 given two doses of MenACWY control vaccine. Enrollment into the trials was organized by age into subgroups of 18-55, 56-69 and 70-plus years, and those subgroups contained roughly 150, 30 and 60 TCR-sequenced participants, respectively.

The investigation overall reported the following: Spike-specific TCR breadth and depth rose significantly after two AZD1222 doses compared with day 0 and with MenACWY recipients. Nearly half of unique spike-specific TCRs reportedly recognized epitopes outside regions mutated in the B.1.351 and B.1.1.7 variants. Participants were mostly white British, with more females than males. The authors suggested clonal diversity may have been underestimated. In the small 56-69-year group, the increase in depth fell short of significance, most likely because of low power. The whole spike protein was spanned by vaccine-associated CD4 TCRs, and dominant responses were seen in regions 160-218 and 743-854. Conclusions about previously exposed vaccinees are limited because only a handful of AZD1222 recipients were SARS-CoV-2 seropositive at baseline. Because no day 14 peak-response samples were available, repertoires were characterized only after the peak T cell response.

The rearrangement combines TRBV7-2 with TRBJ1-4, with the identity of the D gene unclear. This receptor was obtained from an adult in good health. Sequencing was performed on peripheral blood, taken on day 0 of AZD1222 vaccination. The CDR3 reads CASSLHSGSNEKLFF. The DNA reads as follows: TGTGCCAGCAGCTTGCACAGTGGGTCTAATGAAAAACTGTTTTTT.